Below are 10 T cell receptor beta chains sequenced from a single sample in a study of long-term antiretroviral therapy in people with HIV. immunoSEQ v3.0 was run at survey level. Method: immunoSEQ multiplex PCR; TCRdb's copy keeps in-frame clones and lacks some. The data contain about 21,000 clones, about 72% of them seen just once; the ten biggest clones take up 12%. The sequences come from unsorted PBMCs, collected around 1.8 years before starting antiretroviral therapy. These TCRs come from a woman between 35 and 50 years old with HIV.

The V and J genes are TRBV10-1 and TRBJ1-5, with D unclear. The V end was cut by 2 bases, the J end by 0 bases, with 11 bases between. CDR3 length: 16 residues. Germline assignment: CDR1 WNHNN and CDR2 SYGVQD (reference sequence). CDR3 region: CASSEDGPYSNQPQHF. In nucleotides, the CDR3 is TGCGCCAGCAGTGAGGACGGTCCCTATAGCAATCAGCCCCAGCATTTT.

V gene TRBV21-1 combines with J gene TRBJ2-4; the table's D call of TRBD2 was not tested on the DNA. TRBV21-1 is assigned pseudogene status. There are 11 residues in the CDR3. The CDR3 protein is CASSILNIQYF. CDR3 nucleotides: TGTGCCAGCAGCATTCTGAACATTCAGTACTTC.

This rearrangement joins TRBV5-1 to TRBJ2-1; 10 nucleotides line up with TRBD2. Germline values: CDR1 SGHRS, CDR2 YFSETQ. Trimming took 5 bases from V and 4 from J; bases not matched to a gene: 6. CDR3 length: 15 residues. CDR3 nucleotides: TGCGCCAGCAGTCGAGAGCGGGAGGGATACAATGAGCAGTTCTTC. Protein product: CASSREREGYNEQFF.

This clone is medium-sized. This chain connects TRBV29-1 to TRBJ1-1; 12 positions match TRBD1. Germline loops: CDR1 SQVTM, CDR2 ANQGSEA. This CDR3 comprises 15 residues. Losses at the gene ends were 7 bases for V and 4 bases for J; bases not matched to a gene: 10. CDR3: CSGKSGTGGPTEAFF. In DNA form, the CDR3 reads TGCAGCGGCAAAAGCGGGACAGGGGGCCCCACTGAAGCTTTCTTT.

The CDR3 nucleotides are TGTGCTAGTGGTTTGGGGGGGAAAGCTTTCTTT. Protein sequence: CASGLGGKAFF. The genes are TRBV12-5 and TRBJ1-1; a weak D match, TRBD1 (5 bases). In germline, CDR1 is LGHNT, CDR2 FRNRAP. Trimming left V 1 base short and J 9 bases short, with 6 bases between. The CDR3 length is 11 residues.

This rearrangement joins TRBV5-6 to TRBJ1-2; D call uncertain. Germline V gene data show CDR1 as SGHDT and CDR2 as YYEEEE. V was pared by 4 bases and J by 7 bases, with 14 bases between. This CDR3 contains 13 residues. CDR3 amino acids: CASSTTPVRGYTF. The CDR3 nucleotides are TGTGCCAGCAGCACGACACCCGTTCGTGGCTACACCTTC.

The rearrangement uses TRBV29-1 and TRBJ1-2, with 8 bases fitting TRBD1. In germline, CDR1 is SQVTM, CDR2 ANQGSEA. Losses at the gene ends were 0 bases for V and 7 bases for J; bases not matched to a gene: 7. This CDR3 is built from 14 residues. For the CDR3, the DNA is TGCAGCGTTGAAGATGCAGGGGGCGGAGGTGGCTACACCTTC. Its protein product is CSVEDAGGGGGYTF.

The chain combines TRBV5-5 with TRBJ2-2; D is uncertain. Germline V CDR1 and CDR2: SGHKS, YYEKEE (reference sequence). V lost 5 bases to trimming and J lost 4 bases, with 9 bases between them. CDR3 length: 13 amino acids. CDR3 in amino acids: CASRRSFTGELFF. CDR3 bases: TGTGCCAGCAGGAGGAGCTTCACCGGGGAGCTGTTTTTT. Combining the CDR3 with reference TRBV5-5 and TRBJ2-2 gives the whole variable domain DAGVTQSPTHLIKTRGQQVTLRCSPISGHKSVSWYQQVLGQGPQFIFQYYEKEERGRGNFPDRFSARQFPNYSSELNVNALLLGDSALYLCASRRSFTGELFFGEGSRLTVL.

The V and J genes are TRBV19 and TRBJ2-3, with 13 bases identical to TRBD2. The CDR3 has 15 residues. The germline V gene encodes CDR1 LNHDA and CDR2 SQIVND (reference sequence). The ends lost 3 bases at V and 4 bases at J; junction bases unmatched: 1. CDR3 DNA sequence: TGTGCCAGTAGTATGACTAGCGGGAGGTCAGATACGCAGTATTTT. Amino acid sequence: CASSMTSGRSDTQYF.

The chain uses TRBV14 and TRBJ1-4; the D gene is possibly TRBD1 (5 bases). In germline, CDR1 is SGHDN, CDR2 FVKESK. CDR3 length equals 14 residues. The ends were cut back, 4 bases at V and 7 bases at J, with 13 bases in the middle. The CDR3 region has the DNA TGTGCCAGCAGCCCGCAGGGTTGGGGTGAAAAACTGTTTTTT. Its protein product is CASSPQGWGEKLFF.